A single sample is the source of the 26 T cell receptor beta chains below, sequenced in a study of spatial heterogeneity in lung cancer. This sample's time point: blood at routine non-recurrence follow-up after resection. MiXCR was run by TCRdb on the 5' RACE reads, yielding one entry per CDR3 protein. The table records around 20,000 distinct CDR3 sequences, 9.2% of them present only once. The input for sequencing was PBMCs, taken at follow-up. These receptors came from a male donor with early-stage non-small cell lung cancer.

This clonotype occurred many times. V usage is TRBV5-1 and J usage is TRBJ1-4; possible D gene TRBD1, 6 bases. The CDR3 contains 14 residues. CDR1 is SGHRS and CDR2 is YFSETQ in the germline V gene. V was clipped by 1 base and J by 9 bases, with 13 bases between them. CDR3 sequence reads: CASSLNGGGKKLFF. DNA for the CDR3: TGCGCCAGCAGCTTGAATGGGGGCGGAAAAAAACTGTTTTTT. Together with reference TRBV5-1 and TRBJ1-4, the CDR3 gives the full variable domain: KAGVTQTPRYLIKTRGQQVTLSCSPISGHRSVSWYQQTPGQGLQFLFEYFSETQRNKGNFPGRFSGRQFSNSRSEMNVSTLELGDSALYLCASSLNGGGKKLFFGSGTQLSVL.

The chain joins TRBV6-2 or TRBV6-3 to TRBJ2-1; no clear D. The CDR3 consists of 11 residues. The V and J ends lost 6 bases and 6 bases respectively, with 6 bases between them. From germline, CDR1 is MNHEY and CDR2 SVGEGT. The CDR3: CASRRGNEQFF. The CDR3 bases are TGTGCCAGCAGAAGAGGCAATGAGCAGTTCTTC.

The chain recombines TRBV20-1 with TRBJ2-5, with 7 nucleotides matching TRBD2. J was trimmed by 2 bases and V by 2 bases; bases with no gene match: 11. The CDR3 loop spans 16 amino acids. The germline V gene has CDR1 DFQATT and CDR2 SNEGSKA (reference sequence). Here the CDR3 DNA reads TGCAGTGCTAGAAAGGGAGGGAGGGCCCATCAAGAGACCCAGTACTTC. Its protein product is CSARKGGRAHQETQYF.

This clonotype was found many times. The CDR3: CASSMQGETQYF. In nucleotides, the CDR3 is TGTGCCAGTAGTATGCAGGGAGAGACCCAGTACTTC. This rearrangement joins TRBV19 to TRBJ2-5; D is perhaps TRBD1 (5 bases). Germline assignment: CDR1 LNHDA and CDR2 SQIVND (reference sequence). The CDR3 is made up of 12 amino acids. The germline V and J ends were trimmed by 3 bases and 4 bases, with 6 bases remaining between them.

There are many counts of this clonotype. This chain's CDR3 is CASRLGQGDYEQYF. The CDR3 DNA reads as TGTGCCAGCAGACTGGGACAGGGAGACTACGAGCAGTACTTC. V and J are TRBV6-5 and TRBJ2-7; 9 bases fit TRBD1. Germline V gene sequence: CDR1 MNHEY, CDR2 SVGAGI. CDR3 length equals 14 residues. The junction had 6 bases not matched to a gene; V was cut back by 6 bases and J by 3 bases.

Many counts were recorded for this clonotype. Here the CDR3 reads CASSRDSIRDEQFF. The CDR3 DNA is TGTGCCAGCAGTCGGGATAGCATCCGGGATGAGCAGTTCTTC. The chain carries TRBV2 and TRBJ2-1, with D tentatively TRBD2 (5 bases). This CDR3 region has 14 residues. Trimming removed 5 bases from V and 8 bases from J, with 16 bases in between. Per the germline V gene, CDR1 is SNHLY and CDR2 is FYNNEI.

To note about this clonotype: The junction and the germline gene differ at one end; a read error may be behind it. The chain is built from TRBV7-2 and TRBJ2-7; 10 bases map to TRBD2. The CDR3 contains 15 residues. Germline loops: CDR1 SGHTA, CDR2 FQGNSA. In DNA form, the CDR3 reads TGTGCCGGCAGCCCTAGCGGGGGAGACTTTTACGAGCAGTACTTC. It translates to CAGSPSGGDFYEQYF.

The table lists this clonotype with many counts. The gene calls are TRBV3-1 and TRBJ2-3, with 9 bases that match TRBD2. CDR1 is LGHDT and CDR2 is YNNKEL in the germline V gene (reference sequence). Unmatched junction bases numbered 4, after V lost 4 bases and J lost 5 bases. The CDR3 has 14 residues. The chain's CDR3 is CASSPLAGVDTQYF. The CDR3 nucleotides read TGTGCCAGCAGCCCACTAGCGGGCGTAGATACGCAGTATTTT.

This clonotype was counted at least ten times. The chain carries TRBV12-3 or TRBV12-4 and TRBJ1-5, with D possibly matching TRBD1 (6 bases). Trimming cost V 2 bases and J 4 bases, with 9 bases left between them. The CDR3 loop spans 14 amino acids. CDR3 sequence: CASSLWTDNQPQHF. Written as DNA, the CDR3 is TGTGCCAGCAGTTTATGGACAGATAATCAGCCCCAGCATTTT.

In its sample, this clonotype was seen many times. The CDR3, as DNA: TGCAGTACAGAGGACCCGAGGAGCGATACGCAGTATTTT. Translating gives CSTEDPRSDTQYF. The J gene is TRBJ2-3, the V gene TRBV20-1; no clear D gene. The germline V gene encodes CDR1 DFQATT and CDR2 SNEGSKA (reference sequence). The CDR3 contains 13 residues. V lost 8 bases to trimming and J lost 6 bases, with 18 bases between them.

This clonotype was seen repeatedly, ten times or more. The chain couples TRBV12-3 or TRBV12-4 to TRBJ1-1, with a possible D match to TRBD1 (5 bases). This CDR3 has 15 amino acids. The germline V and J ends were trimmed by 6 bases and 2 bases, with 16 bases remaining between them. The CDR3 here is CASSPTGAQNTEAFF. The CDR3, as DNA: TGTGCCAGCAGCCCTACCGGGGCACAAAACACTGAAGCTTTCTTT.

In this sample, this clonotype turned up many times. The chain combines TRBV28 with TRBJ2-7; D is unclear. The V end lost 1 base, the J end lost 3 bases, and 4 bases lay between the germline ends. The CDR3 covers 12 residues. From germline, CDR1 is MDHEN and CDR2 SYDVKM. CDR3 protein: CASSLSNYEQYF. In DNA, the CDR3 is TGTGCCAGCAGTTTATCCAACTACGAGCAGTACTTC.

As for this clonotype: A read error may explain this, as a much larger clone is one base away. This chain connects TRBV11-2 to TRBJ2-5; possible D gene TRBD1, 6 bases. Trimming stripped 2 bases from V and 2 bases from J, with 15 bases between. Germline CDR1 reads SGHAT; CDR2 reads FQNNGV. This CDR3 is built from 16 residues. The CDR3 nucleotides read TGTGCCAGCAGCTTAAAGAGGGGGAAAAAACAAGAGACCCAGTACTTC. This sequence encodes CASSLKRGKKQETQYF. The complete variable domain, with remaining parts taken from reference TRBV11-2 and TRBJ2-5, reads EAGVAQSPRYKIIEKRQSVAFWCNPISGHATLYWYQQILGQGPKLLIQFQNNGVVDDSQLPKDRFSAERLKGVDSTLKIQPAKLEDSAVYLCASSLKRGKKQETQYFGPGTRLLVL.

This chain uses TRBV5-4 with TRBJ2-7; TRBD2 agrees at 11 bases. The CDR3 loop spans 14 amino acids. In germline, CDR1 is SGHNT, CDR2 YYREEE (reference sequence). J was trimmed by 4 bases and V by 4 bases; bases with no gene match: 4. Written as DNA, the CDR3 is TGTGCCAGCAGCCAGGGACTAGCGGAGTACGAGCAGTACTTC. It specifies CASSQGLAEYEQYF.

Many counts were recorded for this clonotype. This CDR3 reads CASSQMGGRNQPQHF. CDR3 coding DNA: TGTGCCAGCAGCCAAATGGGGGGGCGCAATCAGCCCCAGCATTTT. The chain combines TRBV16 with TRBJ1-5; tentatively, D is TRBD1 (6 bases). In germline, CDR1 is KGHSY, CDR2 FQNENV. The length of the CDR3 is 15 residues. Trimming removed 2 bases at V and 2 bases at J, with 10 bases between.

This clonotype was counted many times. The chain has TRBV7-8 and TRBJ2-7, with D possibly TRBD1 on 5 matching bases. CDR3 size: 15 residues. Germline CDR1 reads SGHVS; CDR2 reads FQNEAQ. V dropped 1 base and J dropped 4 bases, with 14 bases sitting between them. CDR3 in DNA: TGTGCCAGCAGCTTAGTAGGGGCAGGGTTATACGAGCAGTACTTC. Its translation: CASSLVGAGLYEQYF.

This clonotype showed up just a few times. The rearrangement links TRBV4-1 to TRBJ2-7, with 8 bases that match TRBD2. V trimming: 0 bases; J trimming: 5 bases; junction bases outside the gene matches: 6. Germline V lookup: CDR1 MGHRA, CDR2 YSYEKL. The CDR3 runs 15 residues. DNA of the CDR3: TGCGCCAGCAGCCAAGATATAGCGGGGAGGGACGAGCAGTACTTC. This codes for CASSQDIAGRDEQYF.

The chain links TRBV9 to TRBJ2-1; no clear D gene. Germline-derived CDR1 and CDR2 are SGDLS and YYNGEE. CDR3 length: 15 amino acids. Trimming stripped 0 bases from V and 4 bases from J, with 11 bases between. CDR3 bases: TGTGCCAGCAGCGTAGATCGGACGGTGTACAATGAGCAGTTCTTC. Its translation is CASSVDRTVYNEQFF. The variable domain in full, with the rest retrieved from reference TRBV9 and TRBJ2-1, is DSGVTQTPKHLITATGQRVTLRCSPRSGDLSVYWYQQSLDQGLQFLIQYYNGEERAKGNILERFSAQQFPDLHSELNLSSLELGDSALYFCASSVDRTVYNEQFFGPGTRLTVL.

The table lists this clonotype with many counts. The rearrangement joins TRBV20-1 to TRBJ1-6, with TRBD1 matching over 9 bases. CDR1 DFQATT and CDR2 SNEGSKA come from the germline V gene (reference sequence). This CDR3 comprises 16 residues. V gave up 5 bases and J gave up 6 bases; unmatched junction bases: 11. The CDR3 sequence is CSAGGQGGILNSPLHF. The CDR3 nucleotides read TGCAGTGCTGGGGGACAGGGAGGAATTCTTAATTCACCCCTCCACTTT.

This clonotype showed up many times. This chain joins TRBV21-1 and TRBJ2-3. TRBV21-1 constitutes a pseudogene. The CDR3 sequence is 12 residues long. The CDR3 sequence: CASSKGGDTQYF. DNA for the CDR3: TGTGCCAGCAGCAAAGGCGGAGATACGCAGTATTTT.

This clonotype was found many times. CDR3 DNA sequence: TGTGCCAGCAGCTTAGATCGATCGGCGGGTATCTACGAGCAGTACTTC. Translating gives CASSLDRSAGIYEQYF. J is TRBJ2-7 and V is TRBV11-2, with D perhaps matching TRBD2 (5 bases). The CDR3 sequence is 16 residues long. V was shortened by 0 bases and J by 3 bases, with 15 bases between the two germline ends. CDR1 SGHAT and CDR2 FQNNGV come from the germline V gene.

This clonotype came up many times. The chain combines TRBV6-5 with TRBJ1-5; D possibly corresponds to TRBD1 (6 bases). Germline loops: CDR1 MNHEY, CDR2 SVGAGI. The V gene lost 5 bases and the J gene lost 1 base, with 12 bases spanning the gap. This CDR3 has 15 amino acids. The CDR3 DNA reads as TGTGCCAGCAGTCGCAGGGGAGGGAGCAATCAGCCCCAGCATTTT. Translation: CASSRRGGSNQPQHF.

This clonotype occurred many times. The gene calls are TRBV28 and TRBJ2-7; 7 bases map to TRBD1. The CDR3 spans 19 residues. The ends lost 5 bases at V and 6 bases at J; junction bases unmatched: 25. From germline, CDR1 is MDHEN and CDR2 SYDVKM. The CDR3 loop is CASSPTTISGQQILLEQYF. CDR3 DNA: TGTGCCAGCAGTCCCACAACCATATCGGGACAGCAGATCCTCCTCGAGCAGTACTTC.

This clonotype was counted ten times or more. CDR3 DNA sequence: TGTGCCAGCAAGGGTCGGTTAGGAGAGACCCAGTACTTC. It encodes CASKGRLGETQYF. The rearrangement joins TRBV6-5 to TRBJ2-5; D unresolved. Germline V gene sequence: CDR1 MNHEY, CDR2 SVGAGI. This CDR3 comprises 13 residues. V was clipped by 7 bases and J by 4 bases, with 13 bases between them.

This clonotype has a count of ten or more. V is TRBV6-4 and J is TRBJ2-3, with TRBD2 as a possible D gene (6 bases). The CDR3 covers 14 residues. Germline assignment: CDR1 MRHNA and CDR2 SNTAGT. V lost 2 bases to trimming and J lost 2 bases, with 8 bases between them. The CDR3 here is CASSDGGSTDTQYF. CDR3 sequence (DNA): TGTGCCAGCAGTGACGGAGGGTCCACAGATACGCAGTATTTT.

This clonotype came up many times. The chain recombines TRBV19 with TRBJ1-2, with 7 bases that match TRBD1. V lost 2 bases, J lost 4 bases, and 4 bases stayed unmatched. Germline CDR1 is LNHDA and CDR2 is SQIVND (reference sequence). This CDR3 has 14 residues. DNA of the CDR3: TGTGCCAGTAGTATACAGGGGGGTTCCTATGGCTACACCTTC. It translates to CASSIQGGSYGYTF.